These 15 T cell receptor beta chains originate from one sample sequenced in a study of T cells in Graves' hyperthyroidism and ophthalmopathy. It was RNA transcripts that yielded the amplified TCR beta CDR3 regions. Carried out on the TCR CDR3, a first-round RT-PCR used the HTBI primer set. TCRdb analysed the multiplex PCR reads with MiXCR anew, one entry per CDR3 protein. Here the sample spans hundreds of thousands of distinct CDR3 sequences, just under 45% being singletons. Sequencing was performed on peripheral blood or thyroid tissue (not recorded which). All receptors come from an adult man with Graves' disease, either hyperthyroidism or ophthalmopathy (not recorded which).

V usage is TRBV6-6 and J usage is TRBJ1-2; no clear D gene. Trimming pared 5 bases from V and 12 bases from J, leaving 16 bases between. CDR3 size: 12 residues. The germline V gene encodes CDR1 MNHNY and CDR2 SVGAGI (reference sequence). CDR3 sequence (DNA): TGTGCCAGCAGTACCCTGGGCACGAGGGACACCTTC. Translating it yields CASSTLGTRDTF.

The chain has TRBV5-1 and TRBJ2-2; TRBD2 is a possible D gene (6 bases). Germline V gene data show CDR1 as SGHRS and CDR2 as YFSETQ. The CDR3 sequence is 15 residues long. With 4 bases removed from V and 4 bases from J, the gap between germline ends came to 14 bases. In DNA form, the CDR3 reads TGCGCCAGCAGCGGAATAGCGGATCTCACCGGGGAGCTGTTTTTT. It encodes CASSGIADLTGELFF.

The rearrangement uses TRBV9 and TRBJ1-5, with D hard to call. Germline V gene sequence: CDR1 SGDLS, CDR2 YYNGEE. The CDR3 is 14 amino acids. The V end lost 4 bases, the J end lost 4 bases, and 12 bases lay between the germline ends. CDR3 nucleotide sequence: TGTGCCAGCAGCCCAGGTTTCAAAAATCAGCCCCAGCATTTT. Translating it yields CASSPGFKNQPQHF.

The chain combines TRBV29-1 with TRBJ1-1; 7 nucleotides agree with TRBD1. J was trimmed by 4 bases and V by 8 bases; bases with no gene match: 7. Germline assignment: CDR1 SQVTM and CDR2 ANQGSEA. The CDR3 is made up of 12 amino acids. The DNA of the CDR3 is TGCAGCCGACAGGGAGGGAGCACTGAAGCTTTCTTT. This translates into CSRQGGSTEAFF.

This chain uses TRBV7-2 with TRBJ2-7, with D possibly being TRBD1 or TRBD2 (5 bases each). Germline CDR1 SGHTA, CDR2 FQGNSA. Deletions cut 1 base from V and 7 bases from J, with 20 bases between. CDR3 length: 16 residues. The CDR3 DNA reads TGTGCCAGCAGCTTAGGTGCAAGGGGAGATGGCGGAGAGCAGTACTTC. Its protein product is CASSLGARGDGGEQYF.

This clonotype was found many times. This chain joins TRBV12-3 or TRBV12-4 and TRBJ1-3; no clear D. The length of the CDR3 is 13 residues. Trimming stripped 11 bases from V and 4 bases from J, with 15 bases between. CDR3 in amino acids: CAGRRGGGNTIYF. The DNA of the CDR3 is TGTGCCGGCCGACGGGGAGGGGGAAACACCATATATTTT.

A note on this clonotype: Mismatch with germline at one junction end may stem from a read error. This sequence joins TRBV7-3 and TRBJ1-2; D unresolved. This CDR3 comprises 15 residues. Germline-derived CDR1 and CDR2 are SGHTA and FQGTGA. The DNA of the CDR3 is TGCGCCAGCAGCCAATCCGAGAGGCTAGGGTATGGCTACACCTTC. Protein: CASSQSERLGYGYTF.

The chain joins TRBV7-9 to TRBJ2-7; 10 nucleotides line up with TRBD1. CDR3 length: 16 residues. Germline V gene sequence: CDR1 SEHNR, CDR2 FQNEAQ (reference sequence). V lost 6 bases and J lost 3; bases outside the gene matches: 11. The CDR3 is CASRTAGTGAIYEQYF. CDR3 coding DNA: TGTGCCAGCAGAACCGCCGGGACAGGGGCGATCTACGAGCAGTACTTC.

This chain links TRBV6-5 with TRBJ1-1; the D gene is possibly TRBD1 (5 bases). CDR1 is MNHEY and CDR2 is SVGAGI in the germline V gene. Trimming removed 8 bases at V and 1 base at J, with 8 bases between. The CDR3 totals 12 residues. CDR3 sequence reads: CASGHPNTEAFF. The CDR3 coding sequence is TGTGCCAGCGGACATCCGAACACTGAAGCTTTCTTT.

The J gene is TRBJ1-1, the V gene TRBV20-1; a possible D gene is TRBD1 (5 bases). V was cut by 5 bases and J by 4 bases, with 20 bases left in between. CDR3 length equals 15 residues. Germline values: CDR1 DFQATT, CDR2 SNEGSKA (reference sequence). The CDR3 here is CSAPGIQGLITEAFF. The CDR3 bases are TGCAGTGCTCCTGGAATTCAGGGCTTAATCACTGAAGCTTTCTTT.

The rearrangement uses TRBV7-9 and TRBJ2-2, with D unresolved. The germline V gene encodes CDR1 SEHNR and CDR2 FQNEAQ (reference sequence). The CDR3 covers 13 residues. Trimming pared 4 bases from V and 3 bases from J, leaving 6 bases between. CDR3 region: CASSSLDTGELFF. The CDR3 DNA follows: TGTGCCAGCAGCTCGTTAGACACCGGGGAGCTGTTTTTT.

The chain combines TRBV7-8 with TRBJ1-2; the D is unclear. The CDR3 covers 12 residues. Germline values: CDR1 SGHVS, CDR2 FQNEAQ. V lost 11 bases and J lost 1, with 11 bases in between. The CDR3 reads CAWRDVNYGYTF. The CDR3 bases are TGTGCCTGGAGGGATGTTAACTATGGCTACACCTTC.

The count of this clonotype is one. The CDR3 carries no conserved terminal phenylalanine or tryptophan, so it likely arises from a read error. The chain links TRBV11-1 to TRBJ1-5, with TRBD1 as a possible D gene (5 bases). V dropped 1 base and J dropped 1 base, with 8 bases sitting between them. The CDR3 length is 15 residues. CDR1 SGHAT and CDR2 FQDESV come from the germline V gene (reference sequence). The CDR3 DNA follows: TGTGCCAGCAGCTTAGAGCAGGGCAGCAATCAGCCCCAGCATTCT. Translating it yields CASSLEQGSNQPQHS.

The chain joins TRBV29-1 to TRBJ2-5, with D perhaps matching TRBD1 or TRBD2 (5 bases each). CDR1 and CDR2 (germline): SQVTM, ANQGSEA. The CDR3 loop spans 13 amino acids. V was pared by 7 bases and J by 2 bases, with 14 bases between. DNA for the CDR3: TGCAGCGCTGGGGACCTGAGGCAAGAGACCCAGTACTTC. Its translation is CSAGDLRQETQYF. Full variable domain (rest looked up from reference TRBV29-1 and TRBJ2-5): SAVISQKPSRDICQRGTSLTIQCQVDSQVTMMFWYRQQPGQSLTLIATANQGSEATYESGFVIDKFPISRPNLTFSTLTVSNMSPEDSSIYLCSAGDLRQETQYFGPGTRLLVL.

This clonotype was picked up a small number of times. The chain employs TRBV13 and TRBJ2-7; 8 nucleotides line up with TRBD2. The CDR3 spans 15 residues. Germline lookup yields CDR1 PRHDT and CDR2 FYEKMQ (reference sequence). J gave up 5 bases and V 3 bases, and 9 bases lay outside the gene matches. The CDR3 nucleotides are TGTGCCAGCAGCTTCCGGACTAGCAGCAGTCACGAGCAGTACTTC. It is translated as CASSFRTSSSHEQYF. Full variable domain (remainder filled in from reference TRBV13 and TRBJ2-7): AAGVIQSPRHLIKEKRETATLKCYPIPRHDTVYWYQQGPGQDPQFLISFYEKMQSDKGSIPDRFSAQQFSDYHSELNMSSLELGDSALYFCASSFRTSSSHEQYFGPGTRLTVT.